Listed here are 26 T cell receptor beta chains from one sample, sequenced in a study of OX40 agonist ivuxolimab in advanced cancers. The library was produced with the immunoSEQ multiplex PCR assay. TCRdb limited this immuneACCESS table to in-frame rearrangements with V and J called. A share of clones is missing; checked studies link under half to unresolved V genes, and the rest is unexplained. This sample lists 45,000 or so clones; about 90% were detected once. The ten largest clones represent around 1% of the sample. Sequenced here: CD4+ or CD8+ T cells sorted from blood, sampled in a trial of the OX40 agonist ivuxolimab. All receptors derive from an adult with an advanced solid tumor such as melanoma, head and neck, liver or kidney cancer.

J is TRBJ2-1 and V is TRBV6-6, with TRBD2 matching 8 bases. Germline V gene data show CDR1 as MNHNY and CDR2 as SVGAGI (reference sequence). This CDR3 spans 15 amino acids. Losses at the gene ends were 2 bases for V and 4 bases for J; bases not matched to a gene: 4. This CDR3 reads CASSYGLAGYNEQFF. CDR3 bases: TGTGCCAGCAGTTACGGGCTAGCGGGTTACAATGAGCAGTTCTTC.

The chain links TRBV12-5 to TRBJ2-3; D possibly matches TRBD1 or TRBD2 (5 bases each). There are 19 residues in the CDR3. The V and J ends lost 9 bases and 1 base respectively, with 29 bases between them. Germline lookup yields CDR1 LGHNT and CDR2 FRNRAP. As DNA, the CDR3 is TGTGCTAGCACCATTGTAGCGAGGGGTATGGTGTGGGGCACAGATACGCAGTATTTT. Translating gives CASTIVARGMVWGTDTQYF.

In its sample, this clone was seen a few times. V is TRBV5-6 and J is TRBJ1-2; D is undetermined. The CDR3 is 12 amino acids. Trimming removed 2 bases from V and 3 bases from J, with 5 bases in between. Germline V gene data show CDR1 as SGHDT and CDR2 as YYEEEE. This chain's CDR3 is CASSFADYGYTF. CDR3 DNA sequence: TGTGCCAGCAGCTTTGCTGACTATGGCTACACCTTC.

This chain joins TRBV7-2 and TRBJ2-5; possibly TRBD1 for D (5 bases). Looked up from germline, CDR1 is SGHTA and CDR2 is FQGNSA. The CDR3 is 15 amino acids. Trimming pared 3 bases from V and 2 bases from J, leaving 13 bases between. The CDR3 region is CASSFSGQAQETQYF. CDR3 bases: TGTGCCAGCAGCTTTTCCGGACAAGCACAAGAGACCCAGTACTTC.

The chain recombines TRBV7-3 with TRBJ1-1; 8 nucleotides align to TRBD1. The junction had 3 bases not matched to a gene; V was cut back by 5 bases and J by 1 base. CDR3 size: 14 residues. Germline V lookup: CDR1 SGHTA, CDR2 FQGTGA. CDR3 region: CASSQTGGNTEAFF. CDR3 sequence (DNA): TGTGCCAGCAGCCAAACAGGGGGGAACACTGAAGCTTTCTTT. Looking up the rest from reference TRBV7-3 and TRBJ1-1 gives the full variable domain: GAGVSQTPSNKVTEKGKYVELRCDPISGHTALYWYRQSLGQGPEFLIYFQGTGAADDSGLPNDRFFAVRPEGSVSTLKIQRTERGDSAVYLCASSQTGGNTEAFFGQGTRLTVV.

The rearrangement links TRBV19 to TRBJ2-2; D unclear. This CDR3 spans 14 amino acids. Trimming took 6 bases from V and 2 from J, leaving 10 bases between them. CDR1 LNHDA and CDR2 SQIVND come from the germline V gene (reference sequence). CDR3 nucleotides: TGTGCCAGTAGGACCCTCGCAAACACCGGGGAGCTGTTTTTT. Protein product: CASRTLANTGELFF.

The chain couples TRBV11-3 to TRBJ2-1; no clear D. V lost 5 bases, J lost 8 bases, and 7 bases lay in between. This CDR3 spans 11 amino acids. Germline-derived CDR1 and CDR2 are SGHNT and YENEEA. The CDR3 coding sequence is TGTGCCAGCAGCCCCCTTTATGAGCAGTTCTTC. This codes for CASSPLYEQFF.

In nucleotides, the CDR3 is TGTGCCAGCAGTGAAAGTGGAGGGGGAAACACCATATATTTT. It encodes CASSESGGGNTIYF. This chain uses TRBV25-1 with TRBJ1-3; D ambiguous. The germline V gene has CDR1 MGHDK and CDR2 SYGVNS. Trimming removed 2 bases from V and 4 bases from J, with 9 bases in between. The CDR3 runs 14 residues.

V is TRBV2 and J is TRBJ1-2; D not certain. The CDR3 runs to 13 residues. Trimming took 6 bases from V and 8 from J, leaving 16 bases between them. The germline V gene has CDR1 SNHLY and CDR2 FYNNEI. Here the CDR3 reads CASRVTPGWGYTF. The CDR3 coding sequence is TGTGCCAGCAGGGTTACACCGGGATGGGGCTACACCTTC.

The chain joins TRBV27 to TRBJ2-4; 15 bases line up with TRBD2. Germline loops: CDR1 MNHEY, CDR2 SMNVEV (reference sequence). CDR3 length equals 19 residues. V lost 6 bases to trimming and J lost 3 bases; unmatched junction nucleotides: 12. CDR3 protein: CASSSPGLAGGVGKNIQYF. CDR3 nucleotides: TGTGCCAGCAGCTCACCGGGACTAGCGGGAGGAGTGGGCAAAAACATTCAGTACTTC.

The V and J genes are TRBV19 and TRBJ1-1, with D unclear. The CDR3 loop spans 13 amino acids. Per germline, CDR1 LNHDA and CDR2 SQIVND (reference sequence). The V end was cut by 7 bases, the J end by 1 base, with 10 bases between. The CDR3 protein is CASKNQPNTEAFF. Written as DNA, the CDR3 is TGTGCCAGTAAAAACCAACCGAACACTGAAGCTTTCTTT.

The chain employs TRBV6-5 and TRBJ2-7; perhaps TRBD2 as D (5 bases). This CDR3 is 13 amino acids long. Trimming stripped 10 bases from V and 4 bases from J, with 17 bases between. Germline V CDR1 and CDR2: MNHEY, SVGAGI. CDR3 nucleotides: TGTGCCACCTCGAGGGCAGCCGGGTACGAGCAGTACTTC. Protein product: CATSRAAGYEQYF.

The genes are TRBV2 and TRBJ1-2; weak D call: TRBD1 (5 bases). The CDR3 loop spans 12 amino acids. The germline V gene has CDR1 SNHLY and CDR2 FYNNEI. V lost 2 bases to trimming and J lost 7 bases, with 8 bases between them. This CDR3 reads CASSEQGGGYTF. CDR3 nucleotides: TGTGCCAGCAGTGAACAGGGAGGTGGCTACACCTTC.

The DNA for the CDR3 is TGTGCCAGTAGTATAGGCCCCTCGCGGGGGATGTACAATGAGCAGTTCTTC. Protein product: CASSIGPSRGMYNEQFF. This chain joins TRBV19 and TRBJ2-1, with 7 nucleotides matching TRBD2. The CDR3 length is 17 residues. Germline V gene data show CDR1 as LNHDA and CDR2 as SQIVND (reference sequence). V lost 1 base, J lost 4 bases, and 10 bases stayed unmatched.

CDR3 DNA sequence: TGTGCCAGCAGCTCAAATAGCGGCTACGAGCAGTACTTC. Translation: CASSSNSGYEQYF. V gene TRBV5-4 combines with J gene TRBJ2-7, with D possibly matching TRBD2 (6 bases). Germline loops: CDR1 SGHNT, CDR2 YYREEE (reference sequence). The V end lost 3 bases, the J end lost 3 bases, and 10 bases lay between the germline ends. This CDR3 has 13 residues.

The chain couples TRBV28 to TRBJ2-5; D is possibly TRBD1 (7 bases). The CDR3 has 15 residues. Per germline, CDR1 MDHEN and CDR2 SYDVKM. Trimming took 8 bases from V and 5 from J, leaving 21 bases between them. The CDR3 DNA is TGTGCCAGCGGCTGGCCTTCGACAGGGAGGGAGACCCAGTACTTC. Its protein is CASGWPSTGRETQYF.

This clone was counted only a few times. The genes are TRBV2 and TRBJ1-3; no clear D gene. CDR3 length: 13 amino acids. Looked up from germline, CDR1 is SNHLY and CDR2 is FYNNEI. Trimming took 4 bases from V and 4 from J, leaving 8 bases between them. CDR3 sequence reads: CASSAALGNTIYF. The CDR3 region has the DNA TGTGCCAGCAGTGCGGCGTTGGGAAACACCATATATTTT.

The V call is TRBV6-6, the J call TRBJ1-1, with D perhaps matching TRBD1 (5 bases). CDR3 length: 12 amino acids. Trimming took 10 bases from V and 9 from J, leaving 18 bases between them. Germline V gives CDR1 MNHNY, CDR2 SVGAGI (reference sequence). CDR3 residues: CATSDSSIQAFF. CDR3 sequence (DNA): TGTGCCACCTCCGACAGTTCGATACAAGCTTTCTTT.

This chain uses TRBV27 with TRBJ2-7; the D gene is possibly TRBD1 (6 bases). There are 15 residues in the CDR3. Trimming cost V 6 bases and J 2 bases, with 17 bases left between them. CDR1 and CDR2 from the germline V gene are MNHEY and SMNVEV (reference sequence). CDR3 in DNA: TGTGCCAGCAGCCCGGGGACACTTACTACCTACGAGCAGTACTTC. Translating gives CASSPGTLTTYEQYF.

The CDR3 nucleotides are TGCACCAGCAGCCACGAGCTATCCGGGACTCCCTACAATGAGCAGTTCTTC. Protein: CTSSHELSGTPYNEQFF. The chain couples TRBV1 to TRBJ2-1; no DNA check was done on the table's D call, TRBD2. TRBV1 is tagged as a pseudogene. The CDR3 is 17 amino acids.

This clone was seen a handful of times. CDR3 amino acids: CASRRQGRNSPLHF. CDR3 nucleotides: TGTGCCAGCAGAAGACAGGGGAGGAATTCACCCCTCCACTTT. The chain is built from TRBV6-5 and TRBJ1-6, with TRBD1 matching over 8 bases. V lost 6 bases, J lost 7 bases, and 5 bases stayed unmatched. Per germline, CDR1 MNHEY and CDR2 SVGAGI. This CDR3 is 14 amino acids long.

The CDR3 DNA reads as TGTGCCAGCAGCCTTAGCGGGAGTATAGATACGCAGTATTTT. It yields the protein CASSLSGSIDTQYF. The J gene is TRBJ2-3, the V gene TRBV11-3; TRBD2 agrees at 9 bases. Trimming took 5 bases from V and 5 from J; bases not matched to a gene: 5. CDR3 size: 14 residues. Looked up from germline, CDR1 is SGHNT and CDR2 is YENEEA.

The rearrangement uses TRBV7-3 and TRBJ2-7; tentatively, D is TRBD2 (7 bases). Trimming removed 3 bases at V and 2 bases at J, with 14 bases between. This CDR3 contains 15 residues. Germline V gene sequence: CDR1 SGHTA, CDR2 FQGTGA. The DNA for the CDR3 is TGTGCCAGCAGCTTTGCTAGCGGACAGACCTACGAGCAGTACTTC. Its protein is CASSFASGQTYEQYF.

The chain employs TRBV5-1 and TRBJ2-5, with D maybe TRBD1 (5 bases). This CDR3 region has 15 residues. Germline V CDR1 and CDR2: SGHRS, YFSETQ. The germline V and J ends were trimmed by 1 base and 3 bases, with 13 bases remaining between them. In DNA, the CDR3 is TGCGCCAGCAGCTTGAAACTGGCAGGGAAAGAGACCCAGTACTTC. Its protein product is CASSLKLAGKETQYF.

The chain employs TRBV10-3 and TRBJ1-5, with D unresolved. CDR1 and CDR2 from the germline V gene are ENHRY and SYGVKD. This CDR3 is built from 14 residues. V was cut by 2 bases and J by 4 bases, with 9 bases left in between. Here the CDR3 reads CAISEGSLNQPQHF. CDR3 coding DNA: TGTGCCATCAGTGAGGGGAGTCTGAATCAGCCCCAGCATTTT.

The rearrangement uses TRBV6-1 and TRBJ1-1; D remains unclear. CDR3 length: 12 amino acids. Germline CDR1 reads MNHNS; CDR2 reads SASEGT. Trimming took 3 bases from V and 1 from J, leaving 3 bases between them. CDR3 sequence reads: CASSDRNTEAFF. CDR3 DNA: TGTGCCAGCAGTGACAGGAACACTGAAGCTTTCTTT.